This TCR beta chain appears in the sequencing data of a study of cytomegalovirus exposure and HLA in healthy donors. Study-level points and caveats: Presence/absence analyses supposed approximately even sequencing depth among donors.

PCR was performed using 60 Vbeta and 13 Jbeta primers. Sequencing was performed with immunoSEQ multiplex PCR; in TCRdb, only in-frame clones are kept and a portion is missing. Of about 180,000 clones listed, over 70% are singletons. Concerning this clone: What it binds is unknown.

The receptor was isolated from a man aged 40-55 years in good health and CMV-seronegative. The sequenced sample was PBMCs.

CDR3 DNA: TGTGCCAGCAGCTCCGAAGAGACCCAGTACTTC. Protein product: CASSSEETQYF. The chain recombines TRBV7-6 with TRBJ2-5; D is unclear. Trimming cost V 4 bases and J 3 bases, with 3 bases left between them. CDR3 length equals 11 residues. Germline CDR1 and CDR2: SGHVS and FNYEAQ. Together with reference TRBV7-6 and TRBJ2-5, the CDR3 gives the full variable domain: GAGVSQSPRYKVTKRGQDVALRCDPISGHVSLYWYRQALGQGPEFLTYFNYEAQQDKSGLPNDRFSAERPEGSISTLTIQRTEQRDSAMYRCASSSEETQYFGPGTRLLVL.